Following are 2 T cell receptor beta chains from one sample sequenced in a study of cytomegalovirus exposure and HLA in healthy donors. The PCR made use of 60 Vbeta and 13 Jbeta primers. This table comes from immunoSEQ multiplex PCR, and its TCRdb copy is limited to in-frame clones, with some not included. The table lists 150,000 to 200,000 clones, roughly 80% of them singletons. Sequenced input: PBMCs. These TCRs come from a female donor in good health and CMV-seronegative.

The chain uses TRBV4-2 and TRBJ2-7, with D maybe TRBD1 (6 bases). This CDR3 contains 13 residues. V was clipped by 3 bases and J by 2 bases, with 8 bases between them. The V gene's germline CDR1 is LGHNA and CDR2 YNFKEQ. The CDR3 is CASSHRTAYEQYF. In DNA, the CDR3 is TGTGCCAGCAGCCACCGGACAGCCTACGAGCAGTACTTC.

The chain combines TRBV6-5 with TRBJ1-2; 7 bases fit TRBD1. V was clipped by 5 bases and J by 3 bases; unmatched bases: 9. In germline, CDR1 is MNHEY, CDR2 SVGAGI. CDR3 length: 15 amino acids. The CDR3 DNA is TGTGCCAGCAGTCCCTACCCCGGGACAGACTATGGCTACACCTTC. Protein product: CASSPYPGTDYGYTF.